The clone carrying this TCR beta chain was seen a few times. The data were taken from a study of beta chain features in type 1 diabetes. Isolated RNA was reverse transcribed in full, so expressed TCRB transcripts were sequenced. Clones were sequenced by immunoSEQ multiplex PCR, and TCRdb holds only the in-frame ones, with some missing. The sample has about 290,000 clones; 7% to 9% are singletons. Sorting gave populations that all exceeded 95% purity. What was sequenced was central memory CD4+ T cells from blood. The receptor was isolated from a woman between 18 and 29 years old in good health.

In DNA, the CDR3 is TGTGCCAGCAGCTTGGTGACAGGGCTCCCCACTGAAGCTTTCTTT. Amino acid sequence: CASSLVTGLPTEAFF. The chain combines TRBV5-4 with TRBJ1-1; TRBD1 matches 7 bases. V lost 0 bases and J lost 4; bases outside the gene matches: 6. Germline loops: CDR1 SGHNT, CDR2 YYREEE (reference sequence). This CDR3 is built from 15 residues.